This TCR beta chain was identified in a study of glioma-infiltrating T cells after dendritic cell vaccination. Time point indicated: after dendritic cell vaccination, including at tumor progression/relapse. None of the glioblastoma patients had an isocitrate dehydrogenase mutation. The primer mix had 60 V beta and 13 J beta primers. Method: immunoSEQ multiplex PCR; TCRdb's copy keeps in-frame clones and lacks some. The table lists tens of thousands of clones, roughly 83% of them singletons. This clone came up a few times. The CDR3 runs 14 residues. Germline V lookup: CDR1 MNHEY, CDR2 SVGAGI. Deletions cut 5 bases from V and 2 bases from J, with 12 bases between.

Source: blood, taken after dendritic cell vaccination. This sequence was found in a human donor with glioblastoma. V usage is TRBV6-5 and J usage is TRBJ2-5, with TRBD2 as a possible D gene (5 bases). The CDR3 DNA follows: TGTGCCAGCAGTCCCGCCAGCGGTCAAGAGACCCAGTACTTC. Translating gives CASSPASGQETQYF.